The clone carrying this T cell receptor beta chain was counted ten times or more. Its antigen is not known. The CDR3 runs to 19 residues. Germline CDR1 is SEHNR and CDR2 is FQNEAQ (reference sequence). V was pared by 4 bases and J by 0 bases, with 10 bases of the junction left unmatched. Time point indicated: technical triplicate 2. Source material was 2 million unsorted PBMCs, stored at -80 °C in RNAlater. The data are from a study of neurological immune-mediated disorders. Synthesis of cDNA was performed by 5'RACE using 10-nucleotide random UMIs. Via MiXCR, TCRdb re-called the 5' RACE reads, giving one row per CDR3 protein. The profile shows tens of thousands of distinct CDR3 sequences, around 24% of them singletons. Notes on the study in general: CDR3 amino acid sequences found in expanded clones were never shared across subjects, suggesting private repertoires in all groups.

What was sequenced was PBMCs. The TCR originated in a man in his sixties with HTLV-1-associated myelopathy (HAM/TSP). The chain combines TRBV7-9 with TRBJ2-1; 12 bases match TRBD2. CDR3 sequence reads: CASSSTSGRSPSSYNEQFF. The CDR3 DNA reads TGTGCCAGCAGCTCGACTAGCGGGAGATCCCCGAGCTCCTACAATGAGCAGTTCTTC.